The 3 T cell receptor beta chains given below trace back to one sample, sequenced in a study of T cell changes during pregnancy in multiple sclerosis. Here immunoSEQ multiplex PCR was the method, and the copy in TCRdb shows in-frame clones only, minus some. The top ten hold about 0.7% of the sample, which has 70,000 or so clones, about nine tenths seen once. This material consisted of peripheral blood, taken in the third trimester of pregnancy. The receptors shown here come from a female donor in good health, enrolled as a control in a pregnancy study.

This sequence joins TRBV30 and TRBJ1-5; 8 bases map to TRBD1. Losses at the gene ends were 2 bases for V and 6 bases for J; bases not matched to a gene: 6. There are 14 residues in the CDR3. Germline-derived CDR1 and CDR2 are GTSNPN and SVGIG (reference sequence). The CDR3 bases are TGTGCCTGGAGTACAGGGGGGGCGGGTCAGCCCCAGCATTTT. It codes for CAWSTGGAGQPQHF.

The chain is built from TRBV9 and TRBJ1-1; possibly TRBD1 for D (5 bases). Germline-derived CDR1 and CDR2 are SGDLS and YYNGEE. The CDR3 sequence is 14 residues long. Trimming removed 4 bases from V and 11 bases from J, with 21 bases in between. The CDR3: CASSPTSGVDGAFF. The CDR3 nucleotides are TGTGCCAGCAGCCCGACCTCGGGGGTTGATGGGGCTTTCTTT.

This clone was found once. The V gene is TRBV5-1, the J gene TRBJ1-2; TRBD1 matches 9 bases. V gave up 5 bases and J gave up 5 bases; unmatched junction bases: 13. From germline, CDR1 is SGHRS and CDR2 YFSETQ. This CDR3 contains 16 residues. The CDR3 DNA reads as TGCGCCAGCAGGACCGGACAGGGGAGGCCTAGGTATGGCTACACCTTC. Protein: CASRTGQGRPRYGYTF.